This TCR beta chain is from a study of blood T cell repertoires in COVID-19. About the study: Spain, Italy and the United States supplied samples that represented acute and convalescent COVID-19. Sources were T cells, B-cell-depleted T cells, or PBMCs; the material itself was cDNA or gDNA.

As originally analysed: By means of reference gene primer amplification, nucleated cell counts were estimated. Assay used: immunoSEQ multiplex PCR; TCRdb lists only in-frame clones, some missing. V and J calls and clone size are as listed in that table; D and trimming were resolved from the DNA. The sample includes some 150,000 clones, around four fifths of them seen just once. The origin of this receptor is a human donor in a cohort sampled during active COVID-19. Sample: peripheral blood.

The CDR3 loop reads CASSYNVGQGNSPLHF. Here the CDR3 DNA reads TGTGCCAGCAGTTACAACGTGGGACAGGGGAATTCACCCCTCCACTTT. This sequence joins TRBV6-5 and TRBJ1-6; the match to TRBD1 covers 10 bases. This CDR3 comprises 16 residues. Germline loops: CDR1 MNHEY, CDR2 SVGAGI. Trimming took 2 bases from V and 7 from J; bases not matched to a gene: 5.